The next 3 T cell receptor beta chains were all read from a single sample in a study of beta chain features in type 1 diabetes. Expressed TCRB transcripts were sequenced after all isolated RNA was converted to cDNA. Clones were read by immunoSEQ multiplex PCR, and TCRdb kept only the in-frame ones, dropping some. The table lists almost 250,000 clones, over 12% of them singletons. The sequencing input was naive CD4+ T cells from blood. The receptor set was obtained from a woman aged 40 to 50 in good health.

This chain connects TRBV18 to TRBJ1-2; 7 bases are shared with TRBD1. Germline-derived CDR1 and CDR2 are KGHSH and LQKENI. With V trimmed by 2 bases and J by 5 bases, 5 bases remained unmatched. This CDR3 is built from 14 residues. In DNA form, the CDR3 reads TGTGCCAGCTCACCAACCCGACAGGGTTATGGCTACACCTTC. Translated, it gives CASSPTRQGYGYTF.

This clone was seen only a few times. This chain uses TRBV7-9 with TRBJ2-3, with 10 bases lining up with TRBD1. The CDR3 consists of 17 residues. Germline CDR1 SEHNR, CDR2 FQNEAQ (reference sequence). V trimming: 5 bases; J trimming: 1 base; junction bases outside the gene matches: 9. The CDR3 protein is CASSLRPGTGGTDTQYF. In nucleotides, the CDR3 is TGTGCCAGCAGCCTCCGTCCCGGGACAGGGGGCACAGATACGCAGTATTTT.

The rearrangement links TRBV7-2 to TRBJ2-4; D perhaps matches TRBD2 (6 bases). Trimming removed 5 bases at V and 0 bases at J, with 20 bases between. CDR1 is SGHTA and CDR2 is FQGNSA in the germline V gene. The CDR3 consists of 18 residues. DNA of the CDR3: TGTGCCAGCAGCCGGAGGGTTGGTAGCGACCTAGCCAAAAACATTCAGTACTTC. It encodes CASSRRVGSDLAKNIQYF.